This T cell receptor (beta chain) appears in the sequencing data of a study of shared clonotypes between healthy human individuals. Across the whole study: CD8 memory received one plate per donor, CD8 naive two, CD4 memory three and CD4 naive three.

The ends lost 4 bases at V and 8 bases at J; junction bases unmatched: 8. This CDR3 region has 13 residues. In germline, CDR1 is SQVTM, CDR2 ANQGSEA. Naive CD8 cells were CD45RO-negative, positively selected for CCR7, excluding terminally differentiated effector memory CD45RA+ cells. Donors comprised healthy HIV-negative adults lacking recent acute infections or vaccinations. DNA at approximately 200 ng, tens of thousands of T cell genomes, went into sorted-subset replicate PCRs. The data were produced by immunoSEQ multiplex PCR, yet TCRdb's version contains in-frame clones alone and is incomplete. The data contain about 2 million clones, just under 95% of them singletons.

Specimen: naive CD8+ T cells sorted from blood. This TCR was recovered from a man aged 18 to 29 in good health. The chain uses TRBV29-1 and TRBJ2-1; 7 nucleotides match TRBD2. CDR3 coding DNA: TGCAGCGTTGGACTAGCTGGACCATATGAGCAGTTCTTC. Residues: CSVGLAGPYEQFF.